This TCR beta chain was recorded in a study of shared clonotypes between healthy human individuals. Overall study results and limits: Generally, naive subsets (rather than memory subsets) showed larger estimated richness. How much donors shared clonotypes was expected to be affected by sequencing depth.

Germline V gene data show CDR1 as MNHEY and CDR2 as SMNVEV (reference sequence). Trimming took 6 bases from V and 7 from J; bases not matched to a gene: 12. This CDR3 contains 15 residues. Worth noting for this clone: Its antigen is unknown.

Donors, healthy HIV-negative adults, lacked recent acute infections or vaccinations. Each sorted subset replicate got 200 ng genomic DNA, approximately 27,000 genomes. Libraries were prepared by immunoSEQ multiplex PCR; TCRdb keeps only in-frame clonotypes and omits some of them. In the table there are roughly 1,000,000 clones, around 78% of which are singletons. The genes are TRBV27 and TRBJ1-2, with 9 bases that match TRBD1. The receptor was derived from a man in his late teens or twenties in good health. Some clones in this sample may be carry-over from other donors' samples. The sequenced sample consisted of memory CD4+ T cells from PBMCs. The subset was: CD45RA-negative fraction. Here the CDR3 DNA reads TGTGCCAGCAGCACCCTGACCGGGACAGGGTCTGGCTACACCTTC. Residues: CASSTLTGTGSGYTF.